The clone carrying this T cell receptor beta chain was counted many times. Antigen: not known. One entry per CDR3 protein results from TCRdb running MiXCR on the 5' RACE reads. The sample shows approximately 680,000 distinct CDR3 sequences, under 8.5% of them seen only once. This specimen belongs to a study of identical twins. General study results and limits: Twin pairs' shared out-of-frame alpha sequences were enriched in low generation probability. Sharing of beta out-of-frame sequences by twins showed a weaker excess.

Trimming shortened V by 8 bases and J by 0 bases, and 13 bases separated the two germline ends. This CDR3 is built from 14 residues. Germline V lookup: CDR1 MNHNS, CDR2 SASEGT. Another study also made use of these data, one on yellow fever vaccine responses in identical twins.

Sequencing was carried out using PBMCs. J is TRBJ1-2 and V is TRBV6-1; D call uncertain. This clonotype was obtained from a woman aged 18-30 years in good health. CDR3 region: CASQIRTTNYGYTF. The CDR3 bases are TGTGCCAGCCAAATCAGGACCACTAACTATGGCTACACCTTC.